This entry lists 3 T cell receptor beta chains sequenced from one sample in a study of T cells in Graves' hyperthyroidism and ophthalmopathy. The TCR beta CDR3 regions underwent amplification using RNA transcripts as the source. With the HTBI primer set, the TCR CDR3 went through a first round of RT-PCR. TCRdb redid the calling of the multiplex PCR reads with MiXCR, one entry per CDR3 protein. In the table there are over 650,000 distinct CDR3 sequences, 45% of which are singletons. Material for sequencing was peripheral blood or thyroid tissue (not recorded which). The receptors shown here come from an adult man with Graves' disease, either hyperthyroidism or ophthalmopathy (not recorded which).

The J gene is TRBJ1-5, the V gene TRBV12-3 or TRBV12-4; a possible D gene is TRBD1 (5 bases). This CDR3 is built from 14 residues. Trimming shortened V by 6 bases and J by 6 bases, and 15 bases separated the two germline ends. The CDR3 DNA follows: TGTGCCAGCAGAGCCAAGGGGAGGAGTCAGCCCCAGCATTTT. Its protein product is CASRAKGRSQPQHF.

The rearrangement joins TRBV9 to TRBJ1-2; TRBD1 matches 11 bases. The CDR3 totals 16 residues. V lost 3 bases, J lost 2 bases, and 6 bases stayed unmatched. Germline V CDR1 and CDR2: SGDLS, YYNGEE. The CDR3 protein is CASSAGQGARNYGYTF. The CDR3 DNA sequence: TGTGCCAGCAGCGCTGGACAGGGGGCGCGGAACTATGGCTACACCTTC.

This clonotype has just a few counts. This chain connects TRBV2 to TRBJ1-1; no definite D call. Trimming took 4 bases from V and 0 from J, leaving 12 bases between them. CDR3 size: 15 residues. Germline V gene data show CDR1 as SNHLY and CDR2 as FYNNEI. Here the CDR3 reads CASSVMVRVNTEAFF. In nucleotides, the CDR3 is TGTGCCAGCAGTGTTATGGTGAGGGTGAACACTGAAGCTTTCTTT.